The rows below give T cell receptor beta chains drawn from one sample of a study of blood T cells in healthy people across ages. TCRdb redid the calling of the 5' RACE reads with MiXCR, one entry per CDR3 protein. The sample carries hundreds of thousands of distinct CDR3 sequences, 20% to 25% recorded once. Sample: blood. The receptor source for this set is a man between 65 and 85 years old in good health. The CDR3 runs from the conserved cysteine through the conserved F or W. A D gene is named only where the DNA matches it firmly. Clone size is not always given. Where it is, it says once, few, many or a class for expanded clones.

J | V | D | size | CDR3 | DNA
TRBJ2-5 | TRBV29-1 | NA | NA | CSAIGSQETQYF | TGCAGCGCTATCGGGAGCCAAGAGACCCAGTACTTC
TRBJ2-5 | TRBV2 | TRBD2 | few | CASRTSGSVKTQYF | TGTGCCAGCAGAACTAGCGGGAGTGTCAAGACCCAGTACTTC
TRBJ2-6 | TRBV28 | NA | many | CASSLSGPGANVLTF | TGTGCCAGCAGTTTATCGGGTCCCGGGGCCAACGTCCTGACTTTC
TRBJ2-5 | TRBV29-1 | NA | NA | CSVEDVEAQYF | TGCAGCGTTGAAGATGTGGAGGCCCAGTACTTC
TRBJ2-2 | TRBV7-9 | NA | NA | CASSSVDATVANTGELFF | TGTGCCAGCAGCTCGGTTGACGCCACGGTCGCGAACACCGGGGAGCTGTTTTTT
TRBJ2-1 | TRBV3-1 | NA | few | CASSQVTNEQFF | TGTGCCAGCAGCCAGGTAACCAATGAGCAGTTCTTC
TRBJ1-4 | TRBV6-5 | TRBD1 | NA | CASERDRSTNEKLFF | TGTGCCAGCGAAAGGGACAGATCAACTAATGAAAAACTGTTTTTT
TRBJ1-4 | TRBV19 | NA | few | CASSKGTGNEKLFF | TGTGCCAGTAGTAAAGGGACGGGTAATGAAAAACTGTTTTTT
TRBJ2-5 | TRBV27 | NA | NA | CASSFRALSGETQYF | TGTGCCAGCAGTTTCAGGGCCCTCAGCGGAGAGACCCAGTACTTC
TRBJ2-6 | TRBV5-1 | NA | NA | CASSTGSGANVLTF | TGTGCCAGCAGTACAGGGAGCGGGGCCAACGTCCTGACTTTC
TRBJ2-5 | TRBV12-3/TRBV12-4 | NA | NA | CASSFLPTGWNPRETQYF | TGTGCCAGCAGTTTTCTTCCCACAGGGTGGAACCCCAGGGAGACCCAGTACTTC
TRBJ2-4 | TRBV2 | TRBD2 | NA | CASRLSGTENIQYF | TGTGCCAGCAGACTTAGCGGGACGGAAAACATTCAGTACTTC
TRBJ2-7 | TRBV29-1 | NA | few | CSVGWAYEQYF | TGCAGCGTGGGATGGGCCTACGAGCAGTACTTC
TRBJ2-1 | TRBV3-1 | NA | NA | CASSHPNSLAGTNEQFF | TGTGCCAGCAGCCATCCCAACTCCTTGGCGGGAACCAATGAGCAGTTCTTC
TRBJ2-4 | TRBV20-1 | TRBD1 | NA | CSALGQGDNIQYF | TGCAGTGCCCTGGGACAGGGGGACAACATTCAGTACTTC
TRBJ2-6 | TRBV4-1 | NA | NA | CASSQLVDVSGANVLTF | TGCGCCAGCAGCCAATTAGTGGACGTCTCTGGGGCCAACGTCCTGACTTTC
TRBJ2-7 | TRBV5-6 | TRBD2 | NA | CVSRPGTSGSLYEQYF | TGTGTCAGCAGGCCGGGGACTAGCGGGAGTTTGTACGAGCAGTACTTC
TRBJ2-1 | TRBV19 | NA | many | CASRDPEYHNEQFF | TGTGCCAGTAGAGACCCTGAGTACCACAATGAGCAGTTCTTC
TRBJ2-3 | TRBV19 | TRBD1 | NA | CASRTSRGLPQYF | TGTGCCAGTAGGACCTCTAGGGGGCTACCTCAGTATTTT
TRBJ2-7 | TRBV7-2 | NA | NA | CASSPSSGYEQYF | TGTGCCAGCAGCCCAAGTTCGGGGTACGAGCAGTACTTC
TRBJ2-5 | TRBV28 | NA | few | CASSLGAAGEETQYF | TGTGCCAGCAGTTTGGGGGCAGCCGGTGAAGAGACCCAGTACTTC
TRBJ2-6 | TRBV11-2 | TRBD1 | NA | CASSLPEDRGRFSRANVLTF | TGTGCCAGCAGCTTACCCGAGGACAGGGGGCGATTCTCCCGGGCCAACGTCCTGACTTTC